Listed here is a single T cell receptor beta chain. Original processing methods: Estimates of nucleated cell counts were drawn from the amplification of reference gene primers. The method was immunoSEQ multiplex PCR; TCRdb's version includes in-frame clones alone and lacks a portion of them. The DNA was the basis for D and trimming; V, J and clone size are from that table. The sample records under 500,000 clones, 75% to 90% being singletons. The source of the sample is a study of blood T cell repertoires in COVID-19. Across the study: Whether acute or convalescent, the COVID-19 samples came from the United States, Italy and Spain.

The V gene's germline CDR1 is SGHRS and CDR2 YFSETQ. V dropped 3 bases and J dropped 0; count of bases not matched to a gene: 7. The CDR3 is 18 residues long. This rearrangement joins TRBV5-1 to TRBJ2-1, with 12 bases that match TRBD2. This sequence originates from a woman younger than 45 with acute or convalescent COVID-19. Material: peripheral blood. The CDR3 loop reads CASSSTSGGTRSYNEQFF. Written as DNA, the CDR3 is TGCGCCAGCAGCTCGACTAGCGGGGGTACTCGCTCCTACAATGAGCAGTTCTTC.